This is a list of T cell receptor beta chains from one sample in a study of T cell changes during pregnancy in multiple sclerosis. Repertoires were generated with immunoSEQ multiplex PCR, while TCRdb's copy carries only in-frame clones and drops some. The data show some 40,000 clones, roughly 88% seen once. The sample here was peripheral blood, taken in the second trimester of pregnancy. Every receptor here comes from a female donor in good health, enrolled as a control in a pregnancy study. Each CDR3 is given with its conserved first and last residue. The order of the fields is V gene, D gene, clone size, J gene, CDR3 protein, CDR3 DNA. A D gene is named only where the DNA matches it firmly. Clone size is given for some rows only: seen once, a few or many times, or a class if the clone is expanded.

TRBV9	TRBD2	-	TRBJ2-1	CASSAGTSYEQFF	TGTGCCAGCAGCGCGGGGACTAGTTATGAGCAGTTCTTC
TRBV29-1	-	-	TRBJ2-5	CSVAGVSQETQYF	TGCAGCGTTGCGGGGGTTTCACAAGAGACCCAGTACTTC
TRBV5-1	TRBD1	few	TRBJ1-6	CASSLGQGLSSYNSPLHF	TGCGCCAGCAGCCTCGGACAGGGGTTAAGCTCCTATAATTCACCCCTCCACTTT
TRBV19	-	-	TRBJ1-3	CASSPRRGNTIYF	TGTGCCAGTAGCCCCAGGAGGGGAAACACCATATATTTT
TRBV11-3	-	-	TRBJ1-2	CASRHRSGYGYTF	TGTGCCAGCAGACACCGATCAGGCTATGGCTACACCTTC
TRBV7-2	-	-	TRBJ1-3	CASSLDGDGSGNTIYF	TGTGCCAGCAGCTTAGACGGGGATGGTTCTGGAAACACCATATATTTT
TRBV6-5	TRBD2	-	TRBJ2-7	CASSYLYSGRVYEQYF	TGTGCCAGCAGTTACTTATATTCGGGGAGGGTTTACGAGCAGTACTTC
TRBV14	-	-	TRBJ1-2	CASSPGGSSNYGYTF	TGTGCCAGCAGCCCTGGCGGCAGTTCTAACTATGGCTACACCTTC
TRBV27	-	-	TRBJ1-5	CASSLSIVNQPQHF	TGTGCCAGCAGTTTATCTATAGTGAATCAGCCCCAGCATTTT
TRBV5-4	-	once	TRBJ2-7	CASSHSPGINYEQYF	TGTGCCAGCAGCCACTCGCCGGGGATCAACTACGAGCAGTACTTC
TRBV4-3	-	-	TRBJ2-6	CASSQEAGSGANVLTF	TGCGCCAGCAGCCAAGAGGCGGGCTCTGGGGCCAACGTCCTGACTTTC
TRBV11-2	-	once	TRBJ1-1	CASSLEFSGTEAFF	TGTGCCAGCAGCTTAGAGTTTTCGGGGACTGAAGCTTTCTTT
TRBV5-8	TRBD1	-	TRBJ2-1	CASSLQQGKNEQFF	TGTGCCAGCAGCTTGCAACAGGGGAAGAATGAGCAGTTCTTC
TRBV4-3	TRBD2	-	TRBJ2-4	CASSQGLRGTSGGAEHIQYF	TGCGCCAGCAGCCAAGGTCTACGCGGGACTAGCGGGGGGGCAGAACACATTCAGTACTTC
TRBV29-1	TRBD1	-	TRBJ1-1	CSVEDAGQGRMGTEAFF	TGCAGCGTTGAAGATGCGGGACAGGGGCGTATGGGCACTGAAGCTTTCTTT
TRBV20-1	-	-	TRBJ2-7	CSAPGGREQYF	TGCAGTGCCCCCGGAGGCCGGGAGCAGTACTTC
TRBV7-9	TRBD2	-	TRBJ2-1	CASSRTSGDNEQFF	TGTGCCAGCAGCCGAACTAGCGGTGACAATGAGCAGTTCTTC
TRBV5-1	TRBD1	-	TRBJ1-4	CASSPTGAANEKLFF	TGCGCCAGCAGCCCGACAGGGGCAGCTAATGAAAAACTGTTTTTT